A single sample is the source of the 32 T cell receptor beta chains below, sequenced in a study of OX40 agonist ivuxolimab in advanced cancers. Sequenced by immunoSEQ multiplex PCR; TCRdb stores in-frame clones only, minus some. The sample includes 17,000 or so clones, more than 80% of them seen just once. The material sequenced was CD4+ or CD8+ T cells sorted from blood, taken in a trial of the OX40 agonist ivuxolimab. The receptors derive from an adult with an advanced solid tumor such as melanoma, head and neck, liver or kidney cancer.

The rearrangement links TRBV19 to TRBJ1-4; D unclear. The germline V gene has CDR1 LNHDA and CDR2 SQIVND (reference sequence). Between the trimmed V and J ends, which lost 5 bases and 5 bases, there was a span of 9 bases. The CDR3 extends over 13 amino acids. The CDR3 sequence: CASSLVDNEKLFF. The CDR3 nucleotides read TGTGCCAGTAGTCTGGTGGACAATGAAAAACTGTTTTTT. The full variable domain, rest sourced from reference TRBV19 and TRBJ1-4, is DGGITQSPKYLFRKEGQNVTLSCEQNLNHDAMYWYRQDPGQGLRLIYYSQIVNDFQKGDIAEGYSVSREKKESFPLTVTSAQKNPTAFYLCASSLVDNEKLFFGSGTQLSVL.

The J gene is TRBJ2-7, the V gene TRBV4-1; D is perhaps TRBD1 (6 bases). Per germline, CDR1 MGHRA and CDR2 YSYEKL. The CDR3 runs to 15 residues. With 0 bases removed from V and 3 bases from J, the gap between germline ends came to 12 bases. CDR3 region: CASSQEIRDNYEQYF. CDR3 DNA sequence: TGCGCCAGCAGCCAAGAGATAAGGGACAACTACGAGCAGTACTTC.

The V and J genes are TRBV6-5 and TRBJ2-2, with 8 positions matching TRBD2. This CDR3 comprises 14 residues. CDR1 is MNHEY, CDR2 SVGAGI, per germline. The ends lost 6 bases at V and 6 bases at J; junction bases unmatched: 6. CDR3 sequence (DNA): TGTGCCAGCAGCCTCGGGGGGGAGGCCGGGGAGCTGTTTTTT. The encoded protein is CASSLGGEAGELFF.

Relative to its sample, this clone is large. The CDR3: CASSDPLNYDTEAFF. CDR3 bases: TGTGCCAGCAGTGATCCCCTCAATTATGACACTGAAGCTTTCTTT. The V gene is TRBV2, the J gene TRBJ1-1; D uncertain. This CDR3 comprises 15 residues. V was clipped by 3 bases and J by 3 bases, with 14 bases between them. From germline, CDR1 is SNHLY and CDR2 FYNNEI.

The chain carries TRBV27 and TRBJ1-5, with 10 nucleotides matching TRBD1. This CDR3 has 15 residues. Per the germline V gene, CDR1 is MNHEY and CDR2 is SMNVEV (reference sequence). V shed 2 bases and J 3 bases; nucleotides not matched to a gene: 1. The CDR3 protein is CASSLGTGDNQPQHF. DNA for the CDR3: TGTGCCAGCAGTTTAGGGACAGGGGACAATCAGCCCCAGCATTTT.

This chain uses TRBV2 with TRBJ2-4; D call uncertain. The CDR3 loop spans 12 amino acids. From germline, CDR1 is SNHLY and CDR2 FYNNEI. Trimming removed 0 bases at V and 9 bases at J, with 6 bases between. This chain's CDR3 is CASSEATIIQYF. The CDR3 DNA follows: TGTGCCAGCAGTGAAGCGACAATCATTCAGTACTTC.

V and J are TRBV28 and TRBJ2-7; D may be TRBD1 (6 bases). Germline V CDR1 and CDR2: MDHEN, SYDVKM. V shed 1 base and J shed 4 bases, with 20 bases lying between them. The length of the CDR3 is 17 residues. The CDR3 sequence is CASSLSGRGGRPYEQYF. In nucleotides, the CDR3 is TGTGCCAGCAGTTTATCGGGCAGGGGCGGTAGGCCTTACGAGCAGTACTTC.

The V and J genes are TRBV30 and TRBJ2-7; 8 bases align to TRBD1. The CDR3 is 12 amino acids. Germline CDR1 and CDR2: GTSNPN and SVGIG (reference sequence). The V gene end was trimmed by 4 bases and the J gene end by 7 bases; junction bases not matched to a gene: 6. CDR3 loop: CAWTSDREEQYF. The DNA of the CDR3 is TGTGCCTGGACCTCGGACAGGGAAGAGCAGTACTTC.

The V call is TRBV5-1, the J call TRBJ2-1; D is undetermined. The CDR3 covers 13 residues. In germline, CDR1 is SGHRS, CDR2 YFSETQ. Deletions cut 4 bases from V and 10 bases from J, with 15 bases between. As DNA, the CDR3 is TGCGCCAGCAGCACCCTACCAGATCCCGAGCAGTTCTTC. It codes for CASSTLPDPEQFF.

This chain uses TRBV29-1 with TRBJ2-1; 10 bases are a match to TRBD2. V shed 7 bases, J shed 0 bases, and the junction held 6 bases outside the gene matches. The CDR3 totals 15 residues. The germline V gene has CDR1 SQVTM and CDR2 ANQGSEA. The CDR3 nucleotides are TGCAGCGCACAACTAGCGGGGAGCTCCTACAATGAGCAGTTCTTC. Translated, it gives CSAQLAGSSYNEQFF.

A single count supports this clone. The rearrangement joins TRBV11-3 to TRBJ2-7; weak D call: TRBD2 (5 bases). The CDR3 runs to 14 residues. CDR1 is SGHNT and CDR2 is YENEEA in the germline V gene. V lost 2 bases and J 4 bases, leaving 12 bases between the germline ends. The CDR3 loop reads CASSLRAGGYEQYF. Here the CDR3 DNA reads TGTGCCAGCAGCTTACGGGCAGGCGGGTACGAGCAGTACTTC.

The sample holds a few counts of this clone. This chain connects TRBV6-5 to TRBJ2-7, with a possible D match to TRBD1 (5 bases). The length of the CDR3 is 13 residues. CDR1 MNHEY and CDR2 SVGAGI come from the germline V gene. Trimming took 5 bases from V and 6 from J, leaving 14 bases between them. CDR3 sequence reads: CASSEVGVSEQYF. CDR3 nucleotide sequence: TGTGCCAGCAGTGAGGTAGGGGTGAGCGAGCAGTACTTC.

This rearrangement joins TRBV19 to TRBJ2-1, with a possible D match to TRBD2 (6 bases). The CDR3 covers 14 residues. The germline V gene has CDR1 LNHDA and CDR2 SQIVND (reference sequence). Trimming took 3 bases from V and 2 from J, leaving 8 bases between them. The CDR3 protein is CASSMEGPYNEQFF. As DNA, the CDR3 is TGTGCCAGTAGTATGGAGGGACCCTACAATGAGCAGTTCTTC.

This clone was found a few times. The V and J genes are TRBV19 and TRBJ1-5, with 11 bases fitting TRBD1. Trimming removed 10 bases from V and 4 bases from J; junction bases left unmatched: 6. Germline-derived CDR1 and CDR2 are LNHDA and SQIVND (reference sequence). This CDR3 has 14 residues. The CDR3 DNA is TGTGCCACCCGGGACAGGGGGTGGAATCAGCCCCAGCATTTT. Residues: CATRDRGWNQPQHF.

The sample holds one count of this clone. The chain employs TRBV9 and TRBJ2-5; tentative D call: TRBD2 (5 bases). This CDR3 has 14 residues. The ends were cut back, 2 bases at V and 5 bases at J, with 13 bases in the middle. Germline V gene data show CDR1 as SGDLS and CDR2 as YYNGEE. The CDR3 bases are TGTGCCAGCAGCGTTGGAGGTTCGGGGGAGACCCAGTACTTC. Encoded protein: CASSVGGSGETQYF.

The CDR3 is CASSRDRPNTNTEAFF. The CDR3 DNA is TGTGCCAGCAGCCGGGACAGGCCGAACACCAACACTGAAGCTTTCTTT. The rearrangement uses TRBV4-2 and TRBJ1-1; 8 bases line up with TRBD1. The CDR3 runs 16 residues. With 4 bases clipped from V and 2 bases from J, the junction kept 9 bases outside the gene matches. Germline V gene sequence: CDR1 LGHNA, CDR2 YNFKEQ.

This rearrangement joins TRBV13 to TRBJ1-4; the match to TRBD1 covers 7 bases. The CDR3 extends over 16 amino acids. Germline CDR1 is PRHDT and CDR2 is FYEKMQ (reference sequence). Losses at the gene ends were 0 bases for V and 5 bases for J; bases not matched to a gene: 6. CDR3 sequence: CASSLGADRPNEKLFF. The CDR3 coding sequence is TGTGCCAGCAGCTTAGGCGCGGACAGGCCAAATGAAAAACTGTTTTTT. The variable domain in full, completed from reference TRBV13 and TRBJ1-4, reads AAGVIQSPRHLIKEKRETATLKCYPIPRHDTVYWYQQGPGQDPQFLISFYEKMQSDKGSIPDRFSAQQFSDYHSELNMSSLELGDSALYFCASSLGADRPNEKLFFGSGTQLSVL.

The rearrangement links TRBV7-9 to TRBJ1-2, with unresolved D. The CDR3 runs 16 residues. Trimming removed 4 bases at V and 8 bases at J, with 23 bases between. Germline V gene sequence: CDR1 SEHNR, CDR2 FQNEAQ (reference sequence). In nucleotides, the CDR3 is TGTGCCAGCAGCTGCCCCCGTGGCCTCTTTTGGTGCGGCTACACCTTC. It codes for CASSCPRGLFWCGYTF. Supplemented by reference TRBV7-9 and TRBJ1-2, the full variable domain reads DTGVSQNPRHKITKRGQNVTFRCDPISEHNRLYWYRQTLGQGPEFLTYFQNEAQLEKSRLLSDRFSAERPKGSFSTLEIQRTEQGDSAMYLCASSCPRGLFWCGYTFGSGTRLTVV.

About this clone itself: Relative to the germline gene, one junction end is altered; a read error may explain this. V usage is TRBV5-1 and J usage is TRBJ1-4, with D uncertain. The CDR3 is 13 residues long. CDR1 and CDR2 (germline): SGHRS, YFSETQ. CDR3 in amino acids: CASSLVLNEKLFF. CDR3 nucleotides: TGTGCCAGCAGCTTGGTTTTAAATGAAAAACTGTTTTTT.

The chain has TRBV6-6 and TRBJ2-7, with D perhaps assigned TRBD1 or TRBD2 (7 bases each). With 6 bases removed from V and 5 bases from J, the gap between germline ends came to 14 bases. The CDR3 contains 13 residues. CDR1 is MNHNY and CDR2 is SVGAGI in the germline V gene (reference sequence). DNA for the CDR3: TGTGCCAGCAGCAGGGGGGGAATAAACGAGCAGTACTTC. Translation: CASSRGGINEQYF.

The chain recombines TRBV5-5 with TRBJ2-1, with D hard to call. The length of the CDR3 is 15 residues. Trimming left V 0 bases short and J 2 bases short, with 9 bases between. CDR1 and CDR2 (germline): SGHKS, YYEKEE (reference sequence). The DNA of the CDR3 is TGTGCCAGCAGCTTGGAGGCAGGTCCCTACAATGAGCAGTTCTTC. Amino acids: CASSLEAGPYNEQFF.

The chain joins TRBV6-5 to TRBJ2-3; TRBD1 matches 10 bases. CDR3 size: 16 residues. The V segment lost 2 bases and the J segment 8 bases; nucleotides outside the gene matches: 10. Germline CDR1 MNHEY, CDR2 SVGAGI. The CDR3 nucleotides are TGTGCCAGCAGTTACGGCGGGACAGGGGAGTTCGGTACGCAGTATTTT. This translates into CASSYGGTGEFGTQYF.

This rearrangement joins TRBV6-1 to TRBJ1-5, with D hard to call. The germline V and J ends were trimmed by 3 bases and 3 bases, with 6 bases remaining between them. The CDR3 is 13 amino acids. CDR1 is MNHNS, CDR2 SASEGT, per germline. CDR3 residues: CASSEFLNQPQHF. The CDR3 DNA follows: TGTGCCAGCAGTGAGTTCCTCAATCAGCCCCAGCATTTT.

About this clone itself: One end of the junction varies from germline; a read error may be responsible. The rearrangement uses TRBV27 and TRBJ1-2; D might be TRBD1 (6 bases). The CDR3 totals 14 residues. From germline, CDR1 is MNHEY and CDR2 SMNVEV (reference sequence). The chain's CDR3 is CASSFLGSRGATIF. CDR3 DNA sequence: TGTGCCAGCAGTTTCCTCGGGTCGCGGGGGGCGACTATCTTC.

The chain has TRBV6-5 and TRBJ2-7; tentative D call: TRBD1 (6 bases). V dropped 2 bases and J dropped 2 bases, with 7 bases sitting between them. The CDR3 sequence is 13 residues long. The germline V gene encodes CDR1 MNHEY and CDR2 SVGAGI. The CDR3 loop reads CASSYGQTYEQYF. CDR3 coding DNA: TGTGCCAGCAGTTACGGACAGACCTACGAGCAGTACTTC.

By share, this clone ranks as medium-sized. The chain carries TRBV4-1 and TRBJ1-1; no clear D. Germline-derived CDR1 and CDR2 are MGHRA and YSYEKL. This CDR3 is built from 13 residues. The V end lost 2 bases, the J end lost 1 base, and 5 bases lay between the germline ends. CDR3 in amino acids: CASSQLENTEAFF. In DNA form, the CDR3 reads TGCGCCAGCAGCCAACTGGAGAACACTGAAGCTTTCTTT.

This chain uses TRBV27 with TRBJ2-3; 9 bases map to TRBD2. In germline, CDR1 is MNHEY, CDR2 SMNVEV (reference sequence). V lost 5 bases and J lost 4; bases outside the gene matches: 7. The length of the CDR3 is 15 residues. CDR3 nucleotide sequence: TGTGCCAGCAGTCGAGTAGCGGGAGTGGCAGATACGCAGTATTTT. Protein sequence: CASSRVAGVADTQYF.

This rearrangement joins TRBV27 to TRBJ2-7, with D tentatively TRBD2 (6 bases). The V end lost 0 bases, the J end lost 9 bases, and 18 bases lay between the germline ends. This CDR3 has 15 amino acids. Per the germline V gene, CDR1 is MNHEY and CDR2 is SMNVEV (reference sequence). CDR3 loop: CASSLSGQGSGGQYF. The CDR3 nucleotides read TGTGCCAGCAGTTTATCAGGCCAGGGATCCGGGGGGCAGTACTTC.

This clone has only one observation. The V and J genes are TRBV5-1 and TRBJ2-7; D is undetermined. V was clipped by 3 bases and J by 1 base, with 11 bases between them. CDR3 size: 14 residues. Per the germline V gene, CDR1 is SGHRS and CDR2 is YFSETQ. The CDR3: CASSSVTSSYEQYF. CDR3 coding DNA: TGCGCCAGCAGCTCCGTGACCTCGTCCTACGAGCAGTACTTC.

This rearrangement joins TRBV4-1 to TRBJ2-7; 7 nucleotides align to TRBD2. Unmatched junction bases numbered 12, after V lost 4 bases and J lost 0 bases. Looked up from germline, CDR1 is MGHRA and CDR2 is YSYEKL. This CDR3 is built from 17 residues. The CDR3 sequence: CASSPYAGRGNSYEQYF. The CDR3 region has the DNA TGCGCCAGCAGCCCCTATGCGGGGCGGGGGAACTCCTACGAGCAGTACTTC.

V and J are TRBV4-1 and TRBJ1-5; D perhaps matches TRBD1 (6 bases). V was pared by 3 bases and J by 7 bases, with 25 bases between. Germline V gene lookup returns CDR1 MGHRA and CDR2 YSYEKL. This CDR3 comprises 18 residues. The CDR3 DNA is TGCGCCAGCAGCCAGTCCGGGCAGGGGATGAAGACAGGACAGCCCCAGCATTTT. Protein sequence: CASSQSGQGMKTGQPQHF.

The DNA for the CDR3 is TGTGCCAGCAGTTGGGGGGGGACTGAAGCTTTCTTT. Translation: CASSWGGTEAFF. This chain joins TRBV6-1 and TRBJ1-1, with a possible D match to TRBD1 (5 bases). The CDR3 spans 12 residues. Trimming took off 5 bases at V and 5 bases at J, with 9 bases between the two ends. Germline V gene lookup returns CDR1 MNHNS and CDR2 SASEGT.